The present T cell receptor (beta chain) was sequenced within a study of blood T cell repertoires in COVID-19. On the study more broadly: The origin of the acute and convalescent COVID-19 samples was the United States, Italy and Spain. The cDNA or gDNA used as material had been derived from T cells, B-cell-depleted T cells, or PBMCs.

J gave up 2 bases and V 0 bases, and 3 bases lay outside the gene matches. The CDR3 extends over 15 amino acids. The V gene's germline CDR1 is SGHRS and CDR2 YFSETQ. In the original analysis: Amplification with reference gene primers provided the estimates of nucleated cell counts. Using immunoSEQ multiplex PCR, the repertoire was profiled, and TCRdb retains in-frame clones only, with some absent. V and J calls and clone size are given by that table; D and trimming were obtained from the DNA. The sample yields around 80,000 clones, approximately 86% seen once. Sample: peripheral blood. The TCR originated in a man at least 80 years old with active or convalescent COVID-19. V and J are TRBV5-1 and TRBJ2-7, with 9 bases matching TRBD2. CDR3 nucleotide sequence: TGCGCCAGCAGCTTGGGTGCTAGCGGGGCCTACGAGCAGTACGTC. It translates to CASSLGASGAYEQYV.